The 4 T cell receptor beta chains reported below all come from one sample, sequenced in a study of blood T cell repertoires in COVID-19. Method: immunoSEQ multiplex PCR; TCRdb's copy keeps in-frame clones and lacks some. The table records 80,000 or so clones, roughly 87% of them present only once. Sequenced: peripheral blood. The receptors come from a man aged 50-60 years with acute or convalescent COVID-19.

This chain uses TRBV29-1 with TRBJ2-3; 10 bases agree with TRBD1. V shed 3 bases and J 6 bases; nucleotides not matched to a gene: 9. The CDR3 contains 15 residues. In germline, CDR1 is SQVTM, CDR2 ANQGSEA. CDR3 DNA: TGCAGCGTTGAGGGGGGGGACAGGGGAACGGATACGCAGTATTTT. Protein: CSVEGGDRGTDTQYF.

Here the CDR3 DNA reads TGTGCCAGCAGCTTTAGCCGGGACAGATCTTACGAGCAGTACTTC. Amino acid sequence: CASSFSRDRSYEQYF. This chain joins TRBV7-3 and TRBJ2-7; 7 nucleotides line up with TRBD1. Germline CDR1 is SGHTA and CDR2 is FQGTGA. The CDR3 runs 15 residues. The trim removed 3 bases at V and 4 bases at J, leaving 9 bases unmatched.

This clone was picked up one time. The chain combines TRBV4-3 with TRBJ1-3, with D unclear. CDR1 LGHNA and CDR2 YSLEER come from the germline V gene. The CDR3 totals 16 residues. V dropped 0 bases and J dropped 0 bases, with 9 bases sitting between them. CDR3 DNA sequence: TGCGCCAGCAGCCAAGACACTTTGAGCTCTGGAAACACCATATATTTT. This sequence encodes CASSQDTLSSGNTIYF.

This chain connects TRBV4-1 to TRBJ1-2; D is ambiguous. From germline, CDR1 is MGHRA and CDR2 YSYEKL. The CDR3 runs to 14 residues. V lost 0 bases to trimming and J lost 2 bases, with 7 bases between them. The CDR3 loop reads CASSQDRVNYGYTF. CDR3 nucleotides: TGCGCCAGCAGCCAAGATCGGGTGAACTATGGCTACACCTTC.